This record looks at one TCR beta chain sequence and its context. This clonotype was detected a few times. Its specific antigen is unknown. No base-level quality is on record; no much larger clone is a single base apart. These data are taken from a study of post-analysis software for immune sequencing data (dated by TCRdb to about 2015). As for the study more broadly: Relapsing-remitting, secondary progressive and progressive-relapsing multiple sclerosis were recorded as disease courses, and subtype annotation was lacking for some patients. The multiple sclerosis patient repertoires were compared with under 13 previously published healthy control repertoires from donors aged 6 to 25 years. A subset of samples was prepared in parallel using single-end sample barcoding, then pooled and co-amplified after Illumina adapter ligation.

The full study reports these points: Normalized Chao1 diversity was significantly lower in multiple sclerosis patients than controls, suggesting substantial peripheral T-cell clonal expansion. Direct clustering with F measure revealed strong co-clustering of samples prepared in the same batch, which led to a batch-effect correction. The multiple sclerosis patient group was slightly younger than the control group. Significantly higher frequencies in patients than in controls were found for roughly 5 TRBV segments, including TRBV5-6, TRBV5-1 and TRBV20-1.

The method was PCR. Sequencing used an Illumina HiSeq 2500. Unique molecular identifiers were incorporated into TCR beta cDNA libraries to reduce PCR and sequencing biases. Every 1 to 10 million input T cells yielded approximately 500,000 cDNA molecules, meaning each molecule approximated one T cell. The patient libraries were prepared and sequenced using the same protocol as the earlier healthy control dataset. Samples belonging to the same batch were prepared together, multiplexed and sequenced on a shared HiSeq lane. As for the original processing: MIGEC handled the raw barcoded reads, throwing out single-read molecular identifier groups before consensus assembly and CDR3 extraction. Clonotype tables were post-analysed with VDJtools, normalizing diversity by down-sampling all datasets to the smallest sample size. Repertoire overlap clustering matched CDR3 amino acid but not nucleotide sequences to correct batch-related cross-sample contamination. The public reads were quality trimmed at Q25 with fastp and then assembled into clones with MiXCR by TCRdb, keeping productive beta chains. One record per CDR3 amino acid sequence lists the most common genes and DNA. TCRdb, rather than the study authors, made the V and J calls. Here the sample has roughly 400,000 distinct CDR3 sequences; roughly 38% occur a single time. The ten largest account for 6% to 9% of the sample.

The germline V gene (reference sequence) specifies DFQATT as CDR1 and SNEGSKA as CDR2. The germline V end is reduced by 3 bases and the J end by 5 bases; junction bases left unmatched: 6. The CDR3, from cysteine to phenylalanine, totals 14 residues. CDR3 DNA is the only sequence kept; it has 42 bases, read in frame from the first base. To demonstrate the VDJtools post-analysis software, the study profiled TCR beta repertoires from the peripheral blood of 13 young patients with multiple sclerosis. The patients with multiple sclerosis were children and adolescents between roughly 6 and 17 years of age.

The TCR was taken from a girl aged 2 to 10 with multiple sclerosis. Here the chain combines TRBV20-1 and TRBJ1-5, with 8 junctional bases fitting TRBD1. Sequencing used blood. CDR3 reads: CSASSGGRDQPQHF. The DNA is as follows: TGCAGTGCTAGTTCAGGGGGCAGGGATCAGCCCCAGCATTTT.